Following are 4 T cell receptor beta chains from one sample sequenced in a study of control samples from healthy donors and cancer patients. The data were produced by immunoSEQ multiplex PCR, yet TCRdb's version contains in-frame clones alone and is incomplete. The sample lists 120,000 to 150,000 clones, about 90% occurring once. Material: blood. These receptors all come from a man aged 30-40 years in good health.

The chain carries TRBV10-2 and TRBJ1-5; D ambiguous. Germline loops: CDR1 WSHSY, CDR2 SAAADI. V gave up 4 bases and J gave up 3 bases, with 7 bases separating them. The CDR3 is 13 amino acids. This CDR3 is CASSGHYNQPQHF. CDR3 DNA: TGCGCCAGCAGTGGACATTACAATCAGCCCCAGCATTTT.

V is TRBV7-7 and J is TRBJ2-1; TRBD2 is a possible D gene (6 bases). CDR1 is SSHAT, CDR2 FNYEAQ, per germline (reference sequence). V was clipped by 2 bases and J by 7 bases, with 21 bases between them. This CDR3 contains 17 residues. The CDR3 DNA reads as TGTGCCAGCAGCTTACAGGAGGGCCCGAGGATGGGGAATGAGCAGTTCTTC. It translates to CASSLQEGPRMGNEQFF. Combining the CDR3 with reference TRBV7-7 and TRBJ2-1 gives the whole variable domain GAGVSQSPRYKVTKRGQDVTLRCDPISSHATLYWYQQALGQGPEFLTYFNYEAQPDKSGLPSDRFSAERPEGSISTLTIQRTEQRDSAMYRCASSLQEGPRMGNEQFFGPGTRLTVL.

The V call is TRBV21-1, the J call TRBJ2-5. TRBV21-1 is given as a pseudogene. CDR3 size: 14 residues. The CDR3 protein is CASGEGTTQETQYF. As DNA, the CDR3 is TGTGCCAGCGGCGAAGGGACGACACAAGAGACCCAGTACTTC.

The genes are TRBV19 and TRBJ1-3, with TRBD1 identical over 9 bases. The CDR3 is made up of 15 amino acids. V lost 5 bases, J lost 0 bases, and 2 bases stayed unmatched. Germline V gene sequence: CDR1 LNHDA, CDR2 SQIVND (reference sequence). The chain's CDR3 is CASSRDRASGNTIYF. CDR3 DNA sequence: TGTGCCAGTAGTCGGGACAGGGCCTCTGGAAACACCATATATTTT.